The 2 T cell receptor beta chains listed next were all sequenced from one sample in a study of regulatory T cells in long-lasting Graves disease. CDR3 regions were amplified by Arm-PCR using iRepertoire HTBI primers to build TCR beta libraries. One entry per CDR3 protein, called by TCRdb with MiXCR from the multiplex PCR reads. The sample yields 400,000 to 500,000 distinct CDR3 sequences, around a fifth seen once. Time point here: persistent/refractory GD, antithyroid drugs over 5 years with positive TRAb. Scientists built the TCR library using RNA that was extracted from PBMCs. Specimen: peripheral blood mononuclear cells (PBMCs), collected when the disease was refractory, from a patient treated with antithyroid drugs. The receptors stem from a female donor with Graves disease.

This chain links TRBV30 with TRBJ2-7, with D perhaps matching TRBD1 (5 bases). V lost 0 bases and J 7 bases, leaving 19 bases between the germline ends. This CDR3 spans 15 amino acids. Germline assignment: CDR1 GTSNPN and CDR2 SVGIG (reference sequence). CDR3 nucleotide sequence: TGTGCCTGGAGTGTGGGGCTGGGCAGCCTGGGAGAGCAGTACTTC. Encoded protein: CAWSVGLGSLGEQYF.

This clonotype came up many times. V usage is TRBV19 and J usage is TRBJ2-7, with a weak D call TRBD1 (5 bases). This CDR3 has 15 residues. V lost 5 bases, J lost 5 bases, and 19 bases lay in between. Per germline, CDR1 LNHDA and CDR2 SQIVND (reference sequence). The CDR3 sequence: CASSEYPKDSDEQYF. The CDR3, as DNA: TGTGCCAGTAGTGAATACCCTAAAGACAGTGACGAGCAGTACTTC.